This T cell receptor beta chain was recorded in a study of control samples from healthy donors and cancer patients. The germline CDR1 and CDR2 sequences are SGHAT and FQNNGV. V dropped 5 bases and J dropped 11 bases, with 19 bases sitting between them. This CDR3 region has 14 residues. Profiled with immunoSEQ multiplex PCR; TCRdb holds only in-frame clones, not every one. The sample lists 90,000 to 95,000 clones, around four fifths occurring once. This chain uses TRBV11-2 with TRBJ2-1, with D perhaps TRBD1 (6 bases). This clonotype was sampled from a young man in good health. Sequencing used blood. Written as DNA, the CDR3 is TGTGCCAGCAGCCAGACAGGAGGTTCGAGAAAGCAGTTCTTC. Translation gives CASSQTGGSRKQFF.